These 13 T cell receptor beta chains were sequenced from one sample in a study of CD8 T cells in ankylosing spondylitis. TCRdb re-derived calls from the 5' RACE reads in MiXCR, one entry per CDR3 protein. Seen here are approximately 350,000 distinct CDR3 sequences, 20% observed once, and the top ten hold around 13%. Sequenced material: blood, either unsorted or a sorted T cell fraction (not recorded which). The receptors come from a male donor with ankylosing spondylitis or in good health (not recorded which).

The chain combines TRBV12-3 or TRBV12-4 with TRBJ2-1; D tentatively fits TRBD1 or TRBD2 (6 bases each). Trimming shortened V by 6 bases and J by 7 bases, and 13 bases separated the two germline ends. The CDR3 consists of 13 residues. CDR3 DNA: TGTGCCAGCAGCCACGGAGGGGGGAATGAGCAGTTCTTC. Encoded protein: CASSHGGGNEQFF.

This clonotype was seen only once. The chain recombines TRBV6-1 with TRBJ2-7, with D unclear. V lost 4 bases to trimming and J lost 0 bases, with 16 bases between them. The CDR3 totals 16 residues. From germline, CDR1 is MNHNS and CDR2 SASEGT. In DNA, the CDR3 is TGTGCCAGCAGTGGGTCCGACGGATTAAGCTCCTACGAGCAGTACTTC. Translated: CASSGSDGLSSYEQYF.

This clonotype was counted at least ten times. V gene TRBV10-1 combines with J gene TRBJ2-7; TRBD1 agrees at 9 bases. The CDR3 consists of 14 residues. CDR1 and CDR2 (germline): WNHNN, SYGVQD (reference sequence). With 4 bases clipped from V and 2 bases from J, the junction kept 3 bases outside the gene matches. CDR3 DNA sequence: TGCGCCAGCAGTGGAGGGACAGGGACCTACGAGCAGTACTTC. Translating gives CASSGGTGTYEQYF.

This rearrangement joins TRBV5-1 to TRBJ2-7; 9 bases are a match to TRBD2. The CDR3 length is 16 residues. The ends lost 4 bases at V and 1 base at J; junction bases unmatched: 9. Germline V gene lookup returns CDR1 SGHRS and CDR2 YFSETQ. The CDR3 spells CASSLLGSGGSYEQYF. The CDR3 bases are TGCGCCAGCAGCCTCCTGGGTAGCGGGGGTTCCTACGAGCAGTACTTC.

The rearrangement joins TRBV6-5 to TRBJ2-7; D might be TRBD1 (5 bases). The CDR3 covers 14 residues. Germline-derived CDR1 and CDR2 are MNHEY and SVGAGI. V was pared by 4 bases and J by 3 bases, with 13 bases between. The CDR3 DNA follows: TGTGCCAGCAGTTTATTGAAGGGGATCTACGAGCAGTACTTC. Amino acid sequence: CASSLLKGIYEQYF.

The chain joins TRBV7-8 to TRBJ2-1, with 14 bases lining up with TRBD2. Unmatched junction bases numbered 7, after V lost 5 bases and J lost 4 bases. Germline V lookup: CDR1 SGHVS, CDR2 FQNEAQ. The CDR3 consists of 17 residues. The CDR3 DNA sequence: TGTGCCAGCAGCGTAAGACTAGCGGGGGGGGAATACAATGAGCAGTTCTTC. Translated: CASSVRLAGGEYNEQFF. Variable domain in full (rest from reference TRBV7-8 and TRBJ2-1): GAGVSQSPRYKVAKRGQDVALRCDPISGHVSLFWYQQALGQGPEFLTYFQNEAQLDKSGLPSDRFFAERPEGSVSTLKIQRTQQEDSAVYLCASSVRLAGGEYNEQFFGPGTRLTVL.

This clonotype was picked up a small number of times. This chain links TRBV6-2 or TRBV6-3 with TRBJ2-1; the D is unclear. V lost 6 bases and J 6 bases, leaving 9 bases between the germline ends. Germline CDR1 MNHEY, CDR2 SVGEGT. The CDR3 is 12 amino acids. As DNA, the CDR3 is TGTGCCAGCAGCTCCTTGTTCAATGAGCAGTTCTTC. Encoded protein: CASSSLFNEQFF.

This clonotype was observed a few times. The CDR3 region has the DNA TGTGCCAGCAGTTTAGAGGACGGGAGGGGCACTGAAGCTTTCTTT. It is translated as CASSLEDGRGTEAFF. The chain uses TRBV12-3 or TRBV12-4 and TRBJ1-1; maybe TRBD1 (5 bases). The CDR3 is 15 amino acids. With 1 base removed from V and 4 bases from J, the gap between germline ends came to 13 bases.

This chain links TRBV5-6 with TRBJ1-1; no clear D. CDR3 length equals 15 residues. V lost 1 base to trimming and J lost 4 bases, with 14 bases between them. Germline-derived CDR1 and CDR2 are SGHDT and YYEEEE. CDR3 nucleotide sequence: TGTGCCAGCAGCTTGTTCCAGAGCACGGTCACTGAAGCTTTCTTT. As protein: CASSLFQSTVTEAFF.

This clonotype showed up just a few times. The chain recombines TRBV11-2 with TRBJ2-7; the match to TRBD2 covers 8 bases. This CDR3 has 18 residues. CDR1 SGHAT and CDR2 FQNNGV come from the germline V gene. With 5 bases clipped from V and 4 bases from J, the junction kept 19 bases outside the gene matches. This CDR3 reads CASSPPNHRRGASYEQYF. CDR3 bases: TGTGCCAGCAGCCCACCAAACCACCGGCGGGGGGCGTCTTACGAGCAGTACTTC.

The chain links TRBV19 to TRBJ2-1, with TRBD1 as a possible D gene (6 bases). The CDR3 covers 12 residues. Germline V gene sequence: CDR1 LNHDA, CDR2 SQIVND (reference sequence). V lost 10 bases and J lost 3, with 10 bases in between. The CDR3 sequence is CAIGDNYNEQFF. Here the CDR3 DNA reads TGTGCCATAGGGGACAACTACAATGAGCAGTTCTTC.

The table lists this clonotype with many counts. The chain uses TRBV29-1 and TRBJ2-5; TRBD2 aligns across 9 bases. This CDR3 comprises 16 residues. The junction had 15 bases not matched to a gene; V was cut back by 6 bases and J by 4 bases. Germline V gene data show CDR1 as SQVTM and CDR2 as ANQGSEA. This chain's CDR3 is CSVARGWGAGGETQYF. CDR3 coding DNA: TGCAGCGTCGCCAGGGGATGGGGAGCGGGGGGAGAGACCCAGTACTTC.

The genes are TRBV29-1 and TRBJ2-2, with TRBD1 matching 11 bases. The V gene end was trimmed by 7 bases and the J gene end by 6 bases; junction bases not matched to a gene: 13. Germline CDR1 and CDR2: SQVTM and ANQGSEA. This CDR3 has 16 residues. The CDR3 sequence: CSGLGMAGQGAGELFF. CDR3 DNA: TGCAGCGGGCTAGGAATGGCGGGACAGGGGGCCGGGGAGCTGTTTTTT.